Sequencing of this T cell receptor beta chain was carried out in a study of sequential checkpoint blockade in melanoma. Study-wide context: Patients were randomized 1:1 to nivolumab-then-ipilimumab or ipilimumab-then-nivolumab first-line.

In regard to this clone: The antigen remains undetermined.

The CDR3 spans 15 residues. Trimming took 6 bases from V and 2 from J, leaving 13 bases between them. The germline gives CDR1 MNHGY, CDR2 SAAAGT. The data were produced by immunoSEQ multiplex PCR, yet TCRdb's version contains in-frame clones alone and is incomplete. The sample lists 2,600 or so clones, 20% to 25% seen once, with approximately 15% in the top ten. Study-wide results and caveats: T-cell fraction and clonality followed PD-L1 and CD8+ counts, not mutational load. In arm A, pretreatment tumor clonality was associated with response.

Treatment defined: randomized to nivolumab then ipilimumab (arm A) or the reverse (arm B). The TCR originated in a human donor with melanoma. This specimen was tumor tissue (inferred from file names), taken from a patient given nivolumab and ipilimumab in sequence. V gene TRBV6-8 combines with J gene TRBJ2-2; D is perhaps TRBD2 (6 bases). CDR3 bases: TGTGCCAGCAGCCGACTAGTAACCAACACCGGGGAGCTGTTTTTT. As protein: CASSRLVTNTGELFF.